This note documents a single T cell receptor (beta chain) sequence. As yet, its antigen is unknown. This entry is derived from a study of T cell responses to AZD1222 COVID-19 vaccine. The study, taken as a whole, reports: In a largely white British group with more females than males, clonal diversity was possibly underestimated. Following two doses of AZD1222, Spike-specific TCR breadth and depth rose.

CDR1 is MNHEY and CDR2 is SVGAGI in the germline V gene. The CDR3 is 14 amino acids. V was clipped by 2 bases and J by 4 bases, with 8 bases between them. Clones were sequenced by immunoSEQ multiplex PCR, and TCRdb holds only the in-frame ones, with some missing. The sample records 130,000 to 150,000 clones, 91% being singletons. J is TRBJ2-2 and V is TRBV6-5, with a weak D call TRBD2 (5 bases). Sequenced material: peripheral blood, taken on day 0 of AZD1222 vaccination. This clonotype originated in an adult in good health. The CDR3 sequence is CASSYLAGTGELFF. The CDR3 DNA follows: TGTGCCAGCAGTTACCTCGCGGGCACCGGGGAGCTGTTTTTT.